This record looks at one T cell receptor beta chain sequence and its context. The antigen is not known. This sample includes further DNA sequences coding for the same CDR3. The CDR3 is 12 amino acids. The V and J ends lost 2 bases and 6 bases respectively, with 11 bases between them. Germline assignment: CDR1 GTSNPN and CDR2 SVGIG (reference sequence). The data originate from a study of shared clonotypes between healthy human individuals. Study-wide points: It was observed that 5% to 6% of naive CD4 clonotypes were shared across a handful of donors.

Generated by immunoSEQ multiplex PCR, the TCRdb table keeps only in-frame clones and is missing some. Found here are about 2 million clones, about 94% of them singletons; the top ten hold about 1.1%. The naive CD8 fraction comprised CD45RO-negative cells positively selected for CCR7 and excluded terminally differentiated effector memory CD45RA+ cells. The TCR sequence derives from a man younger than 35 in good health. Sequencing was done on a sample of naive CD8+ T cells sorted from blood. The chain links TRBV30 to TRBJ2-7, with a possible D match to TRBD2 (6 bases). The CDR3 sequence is CAWSPGVGEQYF. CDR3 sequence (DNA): TGTGCCTGGAGTCCGGGGGTTGGCGAGCAGTACTTC.